This record covers a single TCR beta chain. The data originate from a study of blood T cell repertoires in COVID-19. The wider study: Collection of acute and convalescent COVID-19 samples took place in the United States, Italy and Spain. PBMCs, B-cell-depleted T cells, or T cells provided the cDNA or gDNA that made up the material.

CDR1 is KGHDR and CDR2 is SFDVKD in the germline V gene. Germline trimming cut 4 bases from V and 2 bases from J; bases unmatched to any gene: 5. The CDR3 sequence is 16 residues long. Original processing methods: Reference gene primer amplification gave estimated nucleated cell counts. Clones were read by immunoSEQ multiplex PCR, and TCRdb kept only the in-frame ones, dropping some. From that table come the V and J calls and clone size; the DNA was used to work out D and trimming. This table has about 200,000 clones, roughly four fifths appearing once. The sequence was collected from a woman aged 50 to 60 with active or convalescent COVID-19. V gene TRBV24-1 combines with J gene TRBJ2-1, with 9 bases lining up with TRBD2. Sequencing was done on a sample of peripheral blood. The CDR3 here is CATSDVTSGPYNEQFF. In DNA form, the CDR3 reads TGTGCCACCAGTGACGTGACTAGCGGACCCTACAATGAGCAGTTCTTC.